A selection of T cell receptor beta chains follows, all from one sample in a study of blood T cell repertoires in COVID-19. Only in-frame clones appear in the TCRdb table, and some are missing; sequencing was by immunoSEQ multiplex PCR. In the table there are about 260,000 clones, 85% to 90% of which are singletons. The sample comprised peripheral blood. All receptors come from a human donor in a cohort sampled during active COVID-19. Each CDR3 is given with its conserved first and last residue. A D gene is named only where the DNA matches it firmly. Size is omitted from some rows. Given values are once, few, many or a class for expanded clones.

clone size	D gene	V gene	J gene	CDR3 length	CDR3 DNA	CDR3 protein
.	.	TRBV4-1	TRBJ2-7	14	TGCGCCAGCAGTCGCTCGGCAGGCGCCTACGAGCAGTACTTC	CASSRSAGAYEQYF
.	TRBD1	TRBV19	TRBJ1-2	15	TGTGCCAGTAGTACTCGACAGGGCGGGCCCTATGGCTACACCTTC	CASSTRQGGPYGYTF
.	.	TRBV28	TRBJ2-7	16	TGTGCCAGCAGTTTATTCAGATATAGGACACAATACGAGCAGTACTTC	CASSLFRYRTQYEQYF
.	.	TRBV11-3	TRBJ2-5	16	TGTGCCAGCAGCTCGGGGATACGGACTGCACAAGAGGCCCAGTACTTC	CASSSGIRTAQEAQYF
.	.	TRBV6-5	TRBJ1-1	13	TGTGCCAGCAGTTTCGGGGGAAACACTGAAGCTTTCTTT	CASSFGGNTEAFF
.	.	TRBV7-3	TRBJ2-2	15	TGTGCCAGCAGCTCCCAGGGTTTCCGGACCGGGGAGCTGTTTTTT	CASSSQGFRTGELFF
.	.	TRBV6-6	TRBJ1-2	15	TGTGCCAGCAGTTACGGGGGGGGGCAGGACTATGGCTACACCTTC	CASSYGGGQDYGYTF
.	.	TRBV6-5	TRBJ1-6	14	TGTGCCAGCAGGGACGGGGGTTTAGGATCACCCCTCCACTTT	CASRDGGLGSPLHF
.	TRBD2	TRBV7-3	TRBJ2-1	17	TGTGCCAGCAGCTTAATGGCTAGCGGGAGGGCCCTCGGTGAGCAGTTCTTC	CASSLMASGRALGEQFF
.	TRBD1	TRBV25-1	TRBJ2-1	14	TGTGCCAGCACCCAGGGGGCGTCCTACAATGAGCAGTTCTTC	CASTQGASYNEQFF
once	.	TRBV5-6	TRBJ2-2	15	TGTGCCAGCAGCTCTTTAGCAGGGGCAACCGGGGAGCTGTTTTTT	CASSSLAGATGELFF
once	.	TRBV7-2	TRBJ2-7	13	TGTGCCAGCAGCTTGGGGCGGAGCTACGAGCAGTACTTC	CASSLGRSYEQYF
.	.	TRBV24-1	TRBJ2-2	15	TGTGCCACCAGCCCTCCTGCCGGCGGCACCGGGGAGCTGTTTTTT	CATSPPAGGTGELFF
.	.	TRBV29-1	TRBJ1-3	14	TGCAGCGTTCGGAGGGTGGAACCTGGAAACACCATATATTTT	CSVRRVEPGNTIYF
.	.	TRBV3-1/TRBV3-2	TRBJ2-7	14	TGTGCCAGCAGCCTACTAGGGCCCTCCTACGAGCAGTACTTC	CASSLLGPSYEQYF
.	TRBD2	TRBV18	TRBJ2-4	17	TGTGCCAGCTCACCACCGAGACTAGCGGGAGCCAAAAACATTCAGTACTTC	CASSPPRLAGAKNIQYF
.	TRBD1	TRBV5-4	TRBJ2-7	16	TGTGCCAGCAGCTTGGCAGCCGGGACAGGGACCTACGAGCAGTACTTC	CASSLAAGTGTYEQYF
.	TRBD1	TRBV6-5	TRBJ1-2	12	TGTGCCAGCAAGGTTGGGACAGGTGGCTACACCTTC	CASKVGTGGYTF
.	TRBD1	TRBV5-1	TRBJ2-1	14	TGCGCCAGCGGGACAGGCGGTCCCCGGGATGAGCAGTTCTTC	CASGTGGPRDEQFF
.	TRBD1	TRBV28	TRBJ1-2	14	TGTGCCAGCAGCCTTACAGGGGAGGCCTATGGCTACACCTTC	CASSLTGEAYGYTF
.	.	TRBV5-6	TRBJ2-4	17	TGTGCCAGCAGCTTGGAAGGTCGAGGGATAGCCAAAAACATTCAGTACTTC	CASSLEGRGIAKNIQYF
.	TRBD1	TRBV7-9	TRBJ1-5	16	TGTGCCAGCAGCTGGGGACAGGGGGCGTTAAGTCAGCCCCAGCATTTT	CASSWGQGALSQPQHF
.	.	TRBV4-1	TRBJ2-7	17	TGCGCCAGCAGCCAAGAGCCAAATGGCCTTGTCTCCTACGAGCAGTACTTC	CASSQEPNGLVSYEQYF
.	TRBD2	TRBV9	TRBJ2-1	15	TGTGCCAGCAGCCTCCAAGCGGGGTTGTACAATGAGCAGTTCTTC	CASSLQAGLYNEQFF